This record looks at one TCR beta chain sequence and its context. The data derive from a study of CD8 T cells in Susac syndrome. TCR beta from blood CD8+ and CD4+ T cells was sequenced. The ends lost 3 bases at V and 7 bases at J; junction bases unmatched: 13. This CDR3 is built from 17 residues. CDR1 is LNHDA, CDR2 SQIVND, per germline (reference sequence). cDNA came from approximately 0.5 to 1 ug RNA primed by random hexamers. Amplification of TCR beta CDR3 spanned 54 Vbeta and 13 Jbeta via immunoSEQ multiplex PCR. MiXCR was run by TCRdb on the immunoSEQ multiplex PCR reads, yielding one entry per CDR3 protein. The table includes more than 250,000 distinct CDR3 sequences, under 95% detected once.

The V call is TRBV19, the J call TRBJ2-1; 9 bases fit TRBD1. This receptor was identified in a human donor with multiple sclerosis. The sequencing input was CD4+ T cells from PBMCs. The chain's CDR3 is CASSIRSLGTGWNEQFF. The CDR3 DNA reads as TGTGCCAGTAGTATCAGGTCCCTGGGGACAGGGTGGAATGAGCAGTTCTTC.